This TCR beta chain was captured by sequencing in a study of radiation and T cells in renal cell carcinoma. Study background: Nephrectomy followed 15 Gy stereotactic body radiation by 4 weeks. Overall study results and limits: Without pretreatment biopsies, baseline tumor clonotype presence was undetermined. From baseline, blood top tumor clonotypes peaked at 2 weeks post-radiation.

Time point given: baseline pretreatment blood. The sample's treatment: 15 Gy SBRT to primary tumor, nephrectomy 4 weeks later. Clear cell pathology was present in this patient's renal cell carcinoma. Germline V gene data show CDR1 as SGHVS and CDR2 as FNYEAQ. The CDR3 covers 16 residues. The V and J ends lost 0 bases and 5 bases, in that order; junction bases with no gene match: 7. Concerning this clone: Its target is not known.

Repertoires were generated with immunoSEQ multiplex PCR, while TCRdb's copy carries only in-frame clones and drops some. The sample carries tens of thousands of clones, about four fifths recorded once. The origin of this receptor is a man aged 55 to 69 with renal cell carcinoma. The specimen comprised blood, sampled from a patient whose treatment included radiotherapy and nephrectomy. This rearrangement joins TRBV7-6 to TRBJ2-5, with 9 bases aligning to TRBD1. As DNA, the CDR3 is TGTGCCAGCAGCTTAGCGGGGGACAGGGAGGGCGAGACCCAGTACTTC. Its translation: CASSLAGDREGETQYF.